The source of this T cell receptor beta chain is a study of blood T cells in healthy people across ages. A second PCR of about 7 to 12 cycles used a sample-barcoded 5' primer and a J-beta primer mix. Sequencing yielded, for each sample, at least 3 million paired-end reads carrying CDR3. TCRdb reanalysed the 5' RACE reads using MiXCR and keeps one entry per CDR3 protein. The data show about 800,000 distinct CDR3 sequences, with roughly 60% seen just once and around 20% held by the top ten. The donors, all healthy, were Caucasians living in Russia, aged roughly 6 to 100. Each individual donor underwent a draw of 8.5 to 10 milliliters of peripheral blood. The extraction recovered at least 5.5 micrograms of total RNA per sample. To note about this clonotype: At one end the junction does not follow the germline gene, possibly because of a read error.

Source material: blood. The source of this sequence is a man aged 25 to 40 in good health.

The CDR3 is CASSLVTSRSNEQFF. In nucleotides, the CDR3 is TGCGCCAGCAGCTTAGTGACTAGCAGGAGTAATGAGCAGTTCTTC. The chain recombines TRBV7-8 with TRBJ2-1; 7 nucleotides match TRBD2. This CDR3 is 15 amino acids long. The germline V gene encodes CDR1 SGHVS and CDR2 FQNEAQ. The full variable domain, with the rest looked up from reference TRBV7-8 and TRBJ2-1, is GAGVSQSPRYKVAKRGQDVALRCDPISGHVSLFWYQQALGQGPEFLTYFQNEAQLDKSGLPSDRFFAERPEGSVSTLKIQRTQQEDSAVYLCASSLVTSRSNEQFFGPGTRLTVL.